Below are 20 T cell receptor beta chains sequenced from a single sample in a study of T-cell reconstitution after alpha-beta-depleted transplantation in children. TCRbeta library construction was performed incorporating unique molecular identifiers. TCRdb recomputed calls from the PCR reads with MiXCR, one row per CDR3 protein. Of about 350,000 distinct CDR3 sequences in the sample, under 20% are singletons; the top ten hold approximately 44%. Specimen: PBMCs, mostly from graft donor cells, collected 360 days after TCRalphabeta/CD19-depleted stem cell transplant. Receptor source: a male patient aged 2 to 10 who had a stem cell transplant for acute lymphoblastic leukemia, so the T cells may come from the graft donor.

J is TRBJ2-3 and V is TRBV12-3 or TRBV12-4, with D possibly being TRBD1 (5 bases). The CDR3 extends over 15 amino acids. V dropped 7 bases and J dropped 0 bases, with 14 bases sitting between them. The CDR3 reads CASNPGLGSTDTQYF. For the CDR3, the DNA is TGTGCCAGCAACCCAGGGTTAGGTAGCACAGATACGCAGTATTTT.

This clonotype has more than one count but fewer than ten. CDR3: CSARQTRNNEQFF. The CDR3 nucleotides read TGCAGTGCTAGACAGACTAGAAACAATGAGCAGTTCTTC. The V call is TRBV20-1, the J call TRBJ2-1, with D possibly TRBD2 on 6 matching bases. Trimming cost V 2 bases and J 5 bases, with 10 bases left between them. The CDR3 loop spans 13 amino acids. Germline V CDR1 and CDR2: DFQATT, SNEGSKA (reference sequence).

The CDR3 here is CAIRAGVGDEKLFF. The CDR3 nucleotides read TGTGCCATCAGAGCAGGGGTTGGGGATGAAAAACTGTTTTTT. The chain employs TRBV10-3 and TRBJ1-4; tentative D call: TRBD1 (6 bases). This CDR3 is 14 amino acids long. Trimming left V 6 bases short and J 6 bases short, with 14 bases between. The germline V gene encodes CDR1 ENHRY and CDR2 SYGVKD.

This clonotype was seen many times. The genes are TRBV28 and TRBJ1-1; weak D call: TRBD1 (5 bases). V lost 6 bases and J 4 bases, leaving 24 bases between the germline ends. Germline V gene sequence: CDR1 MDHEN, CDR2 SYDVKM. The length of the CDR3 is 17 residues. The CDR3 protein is CASSPNGGGGEGTEAFF. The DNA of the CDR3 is TGTGCCAGCAGCCCTAACGGCGGCGGGGGTGAGGGCACTGAAGCTTTCTTT.

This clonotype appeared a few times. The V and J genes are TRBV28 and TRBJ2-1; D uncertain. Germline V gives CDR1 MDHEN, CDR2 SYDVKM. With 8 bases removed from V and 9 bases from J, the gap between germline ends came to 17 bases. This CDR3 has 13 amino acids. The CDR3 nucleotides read TGTGCCAGCCATACCGGCGGAGCTCGTGAGCAGTTCTTC. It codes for CASHTGGAREQFF.

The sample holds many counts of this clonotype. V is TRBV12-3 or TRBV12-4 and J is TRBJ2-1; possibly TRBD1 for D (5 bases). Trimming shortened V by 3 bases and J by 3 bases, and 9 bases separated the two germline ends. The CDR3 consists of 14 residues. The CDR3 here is CASSLGRDYNEQFF. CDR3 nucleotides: TGTGCCAGCAGTTTGGGCAGGGACTACAATGAGCAGTTCTTC.

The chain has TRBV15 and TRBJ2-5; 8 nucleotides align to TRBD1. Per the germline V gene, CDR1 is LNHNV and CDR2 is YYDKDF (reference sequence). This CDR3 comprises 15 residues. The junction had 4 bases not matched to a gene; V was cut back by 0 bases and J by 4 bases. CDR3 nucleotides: TGTGCCACCAGCAGAGACAGGGGGCGTAGAGAGACCCAGTACTTC. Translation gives CATSRDRGRRETQYF.

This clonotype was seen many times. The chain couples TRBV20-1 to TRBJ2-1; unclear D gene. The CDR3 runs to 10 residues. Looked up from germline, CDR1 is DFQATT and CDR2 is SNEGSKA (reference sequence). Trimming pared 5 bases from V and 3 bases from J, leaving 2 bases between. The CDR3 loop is CSAGYNEQFF. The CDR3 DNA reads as TGCAGTGCTGGCTACAATGAGCAGTTCTTC.

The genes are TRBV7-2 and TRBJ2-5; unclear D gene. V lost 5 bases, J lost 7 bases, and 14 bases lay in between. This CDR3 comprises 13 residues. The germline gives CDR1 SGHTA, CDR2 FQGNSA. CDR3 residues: CASSPSPLLTQYF. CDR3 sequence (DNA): TGTGCCAGCAGCCCCTCGCCCTTACTGACCCAGTACTTC.

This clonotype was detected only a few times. This chain's CDR3 is CSARRAGLTDTQYF. The CDR3 DNA reads as TGCAGTGCTAGGAGAGCGGGGCTCACAGATACGCAGTATTTT. The chain has TRBV20-1 and TRBJ2-3; TRBD2 matches 7 bases. In germline, CDR1 is DFQATT, CDR2 SNEGSKA (reference sequence). The CDR3 is 14 residues long. Unmatched junction bases numbered 5, after V lost 3 bases and J lost 2 bases.

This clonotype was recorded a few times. The CDR3 loop reads CSAQSPGQGRGDTQYF. CDR3 nucleotide sequence: TGCAGTGCTCAATCACCGGGACAGGGAAGGGGAGATACGCAGTATTTT. The chain has TRBV20-1 and TRBJ2-3, with TRBD1 identical over 9 bases. CDR3 size: 16 residues. Unmatched junction bases numbered 14, after V lost 5 bases and J lost 5 bases. The germline V gene encodes CDR1 DFQATT and CDR2 SNEGSKA (reference sequence).

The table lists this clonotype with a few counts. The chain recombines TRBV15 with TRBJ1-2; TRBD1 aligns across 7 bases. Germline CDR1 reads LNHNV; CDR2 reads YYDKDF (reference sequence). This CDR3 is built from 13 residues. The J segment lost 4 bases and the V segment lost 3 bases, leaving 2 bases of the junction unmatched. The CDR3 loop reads CATSRGQFYGYTF. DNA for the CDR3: TGTGCCACCAGCAGGGGACAGTTCTATGGCTACACCTTC.

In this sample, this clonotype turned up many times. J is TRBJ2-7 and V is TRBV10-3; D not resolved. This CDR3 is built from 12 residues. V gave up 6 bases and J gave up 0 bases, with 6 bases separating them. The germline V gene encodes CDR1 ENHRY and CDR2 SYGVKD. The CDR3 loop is CAISTNSYEQYF. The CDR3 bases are TGTGCCATCAGCACAAACTCCTACGAGCAGTACTTC.

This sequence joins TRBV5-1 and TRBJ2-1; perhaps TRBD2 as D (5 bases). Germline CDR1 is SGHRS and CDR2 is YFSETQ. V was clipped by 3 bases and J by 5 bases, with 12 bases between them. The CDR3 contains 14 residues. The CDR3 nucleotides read TGCGCCAGCAGCTGGGAGATTATTGACAATGAGCAGTTCTTC. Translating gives CASSWEIIDNEQFF.

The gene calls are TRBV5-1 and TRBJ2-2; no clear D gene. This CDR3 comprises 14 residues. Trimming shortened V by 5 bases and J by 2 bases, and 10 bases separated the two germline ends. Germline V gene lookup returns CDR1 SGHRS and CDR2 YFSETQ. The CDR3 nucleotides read TGCGCCAGCAGTTACAGAAAAAACACCGGGGAGCTGTTTTTT. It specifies CASSYRKNTGELFF.

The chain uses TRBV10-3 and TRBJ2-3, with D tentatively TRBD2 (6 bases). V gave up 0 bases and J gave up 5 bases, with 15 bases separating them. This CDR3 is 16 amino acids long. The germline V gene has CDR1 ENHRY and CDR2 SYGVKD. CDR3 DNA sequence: TGTGCCATCAGTGAGTCGTTTGCGGGGATAGGAGATACGCAGTATTTT. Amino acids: CAISESFAGIGDTQYF.

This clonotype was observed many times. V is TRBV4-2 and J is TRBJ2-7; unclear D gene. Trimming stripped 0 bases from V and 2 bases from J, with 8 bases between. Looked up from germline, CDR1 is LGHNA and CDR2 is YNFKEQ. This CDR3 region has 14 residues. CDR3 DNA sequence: TGTGCCAGCAGCCAAGAGCTAGAGGCCTACGAGCAGTACTTC. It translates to CASSQELEAYEQYF.

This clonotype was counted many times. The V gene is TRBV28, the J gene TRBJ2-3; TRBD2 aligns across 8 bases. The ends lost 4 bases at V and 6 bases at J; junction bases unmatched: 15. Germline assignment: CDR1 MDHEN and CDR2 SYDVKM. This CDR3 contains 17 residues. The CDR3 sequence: CASSSLPTSGEGDTQYF. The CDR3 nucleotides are TGTGCCAGCAGTTCCCTCCCAACTAGCGGTGAAGGGGATACGCAGTATTTT.

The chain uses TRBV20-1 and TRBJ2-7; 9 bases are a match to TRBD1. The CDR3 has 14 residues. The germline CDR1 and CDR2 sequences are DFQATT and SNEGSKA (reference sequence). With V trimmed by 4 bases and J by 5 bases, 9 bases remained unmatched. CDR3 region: CSATLHRGLHEQYF. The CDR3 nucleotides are TGCAGTGCTACCCTTCACAGGGGGCTACACGAGCAGTACTTC.

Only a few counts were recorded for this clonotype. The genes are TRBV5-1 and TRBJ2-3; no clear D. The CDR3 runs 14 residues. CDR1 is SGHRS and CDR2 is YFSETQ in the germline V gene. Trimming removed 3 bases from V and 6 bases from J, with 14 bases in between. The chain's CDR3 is CASSSPRKGDTQYF. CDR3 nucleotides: TGCGCCAGCAGCTCCCCCCGTAAGGGCGATACGCAGTATTTT.